The 29 T cell receptor beta chains below all came from one sample that was sequenced in a study of cytomegalovirus exposure and HLA in healthy donors. PCR employed 60 Vbeta and 13 Jbeta primers. Profiled with immunoSEQ multiplex PCR; TCRdb holds only in-frame clones, not every one. The sample has 55,000 to 85,000 clones; the top ten hold approximately 3.8%. The sample consisted of PBMCs. Every receptor here comes from a female donor in good health and CMV-seropositive.

V usage is TRBV13 and J usage is TRBJ2-2, with D unclear. From germline, CDR1 is PRHDT and CDR2 FYEKMQ (reference sequence). CDR3 size: 14 residues. V lost 4 bases, J lost 6 bases, and 12 bases lay in between. The CDR3 nucleotides are TGTGCCAGCAGCTCCGCCCCTAGGCCCGGGGAGCTGTTTTTT. Its protein product is CASSSAPRPGELFF.

The chain uses TRBV4-1 and TRBJ2-7; TRBD1 might be the D (6 bases). Germline-derived CDR1 and CDR2 are MGHRA and YSYEKL. Trimming took off 1 base at V and 0 bases at J, with 13 bases between the two ends. The CDR3 sequence is 16 residues long. CDR3 DNA: TGCGCCAGCAGCCAAGTCGCCGGGACAAGCTCCTACGAGCAGTACTTC. Translated, it gives CASSQVAGTSSYEQYF.

The chain uses TRBV10-3 and TRBJ1-1; weak D call: TRBD1 (5 bases). Germline V gene lookup returns CDR1 ENHRY and CDR2 SYGVKD. The ends were cut back, 3 bases at V and 2 bases at J, with 13 bases in the middle. The CDR3 length is 15 residues. CDR3 coding DNA: TGTGCCATCAGTGATCCGGGGGAAATTAACACTGAAGCTTTCTTT. Residues: CAISDPGEINTEAFF.

A word on this clone: Compared with germline, one end of the junction differs, possibly owing to a read error. The CDR3 DNA sequence: TGTGCCAGCGCACCACAGGGACAGGGGGCGGAAGTAGCGCAGTTCTTC. Translated: CASAPQGQGAEVAQFF. J is TRBJ2-1 and V is TRBV18, with 12 bases aligning to TRBD1. The CDR3 loop spans 16 amino acids. Germline CDR1 is KGHSH and CDR2 is LQKENI.

The chain employs TRBV28 and TRBJ1-2, with unresolved D. CDR1 is MDHEN and CDR2 is SYDVKM in the germline V gene. The CDR3 is 12 residues long. With 4 bases removed from V and 8 bases from J, the gap between germline ends came to 11 bases. The CDR3 loop reads CASSSGVLGYTF. The DNA for the CDR3 is TGTGCCAGCAGTTCCGGGGTTTTAGGCTACACCTTC.

CDR3 bases: TGCGCCAGCAGCAAGAGCCCGGGACAGGGGACTGAAGCTTTCTTT. Translating gives CASSKSPGQGTEAFF. V and J are TRBV5-1 and TRBJ1-1, with 10 bases aligning to TRBD1. Germline V gene sequence: CDR1 SGHRS, CDR2 YFSETQ. V trimming: 4 bases; J trimming: 5 bases; junction bases outside the gene matches: 8. This CDR3 comprises 15 residues.

V and J are TRBV25-1 and TRBJ2-1; 8 bases align to TRBD2. Germline CDR1 is MGHDK and CDR2 is SYGVNS. This CDR3 spans 14 amino acids. Unmatched junction bases numbered 9, after V lost 6 bases and J lost 8 bases. Here the CDR3 reads CASREIGGADEQFF. CDR3 DNA sequence: TGTGCCAGCAGAGAAATCGGGGGGGCCGATGAGCAGTTCTTC.

The rearrangement links TRBV4-2 to TRBJ2-2; D is unresolved. Germline CDR1 is LGHNA and CDR2 is YNFKEQ. This CDR3 is 15 amino acids long. The germline V and J ends were trimmed by 3 bases and 4 bases, with 12 bases remaining between them. CDR3 nucleotide sequence: TGTGCCAGCAGCCACCGCGACACACTCACCGGGGAGCTGTTTTTT. Translating gives CASSHRDTLTGELFF.

The chain is built from TRBV6-5 and TRBJ1-2; 7 bases align to TRBD1. J was trimmed by 2 bases and V by 8 bases; bases with no gene match: 5. The length of the CDR3 is 13 residues. The germline V gene has CDR1 MNHEY and CDR2 SVGAGI. Written as DNA, the CDR3 is TGTGCCAGCCGAGGGACAGACAACTATGGCTACACCTTC. It specifies CASRGTDNYGYTF.

The rearrangement links TRBV28 to TRBJ1-5; D is uncertain. CDR3 length: 15 residues. The germline V gene has CDR1 MDHEN and CDR2 SYDVKM. Trimming cost V 0 bases and J 3 bases, with 9 bases left between them. CDR3 loop: CASSLWSHDNQPQHF. CDR3 DNA: TGTGCCAGCAGTTTATGGAGCCACGACAATCAGCCCCAGCATTTT.

V is TRBV18 and J is TRBJ2-5; 8 bases match TRBD1. CDR3 size: 14 residues. The V and J ends lost 6 bases and 5 bases, in that order; junction bases with no gene match: 8. From germline, CDR1 is KGHSH and CDR2 LQKENI. CDR3 amino acids: CASSSDRVRETQYF. The DNA of the CDR3 is TGTGCCAGCTCGTCGGACAGGGTCCGGGAGACCCAGTACTTC. The full variable domain, completed using reference TRBV18 and TRBJ2-5, is NAGVMQNPRHLVRRRGQEARLRCSPMKGHSHVYWYRQLPEEGLKFMVYLQKENIIDESGMPKERFSAEFPKEGPSILRIQQVVRGDSAAYFCASSSDRVRETQYFGPGTRLLVL.

The J gene is TRBJ2-7, the V gene TRBV18, with no clear D. Germline V gene lookup returns CDR1 KGHSH and CDR2 LQKENI. With 4 bases removed from V and 3 bases from J, the gap between germline ends came to 16 bases. CDR3 length: 15 amino acids. The CDR3: CASSLTLSSGYEQYF. The CDR3 coding sequence is TGTGCCAGCTCACTCACACTCTCCTCGGGCTACGAGCAGTACTTC.

The V gene is TRBV12-5, the J gene TRBJ2-2, with 7 bases fitting TRBD2. Germline values: CDR1 LGHNT, CDR2 FRNRAP. Unmatched junction bases numbered 2, after V lost 1 base and J lost 6 bases. The CDR3 sequence is 14 residues long. The CDR3, as DNA: TGTGCTAGTGGTTTGGAGGGAGGGGCCGGGGAGCTGTTTTTT. Protein product: CASGLEGGAGELFF. The complete variable domain, with remaining parts taken from reference TRBV12-5 and TRBJ2-2, reads DARVTQTPRHKVTEMGQEVTMRCQPILGHNTVFWYRQTMMQGLELLAYFRNRAPLDDSGMPKDRFSAEMPDATLATLKIQPSEPRDSAVYFCASGLEGGAGELFFGEGSRLTVL.

The chain links TRBV6-5 to TRBJ1-3; the D is unclear. The CDR3 totals 14 residues. The germline CDR1 and CDR2 sequences are MNHEY and SVGAGI. V lost 2 bases and J 0 bases, leaving 5 bases between the germline ends. The CDR3 region has the DNA TGTGCCAGCAGTTACACAGCCTCTGGAAACACCATATATTTT. Translation: CASSYTASGNTIYF.

The gene calls are TRBV19 and TRBJ2-7; D may be TRBD1 (6 bases). Trimming took off 7 bases at V and 2 bases at J, with 12 bases between the two ends. The CDR3 consists of 13 residues. Germline CDR1 is LNHDA and CDR2 is SQIVND (reference sequence). For the CDR3, the DNA is TGTGCCAGTAACCCGGACAGACCCTACGAGCAGTACTTC. This codes for CASNPDRPYEQYF.

The chain is built from TRBV7-9 and TRBJ1-1; 7 bases align to TRBD1. From germline, CDR1 is SEHNR and CDR2 FQNEAQ (reference sequence). This CDR3 has 17 amino acids. V trimming: 4 bases; J trimming: 0 bases; junction bases outside the gene matches: 11. As DNA, the CDR3 is TGTGCCAGCAGCTCCGACAGGGACGGATTTGTGAACACTGAAGCTTTCTTT. Translation: CASSSDRDGFVNTEAFF.

The chain uses TRBV6-5 and TRBJ2-1; 13 bases are a match to TRBD2. The V segment lost 4 bases and the J segment 8 bases; nucleotides outside the gene matches: 8. The germline CDR1 and CDR2 sequences are MNHEY and SVGAGI. This CDR3 has 16 amino acids. CDR3: CASSSGLAGVHYEQFF. The CDR3 coding sequence is TGTGCCAGCAGTTCAGGACTAGCGGGAGTGCACTATGAGCAGTTCTTC.

This chain joins TRBV27 and TRBJ2-2; the match to TRBD2 covers 7 bases. V was pared by 6 bases and J by 6 bases, with 7 bases of the junction left unmatched. The CDR3 has 14 residues. Looked up from germline, CDR1 is MNHEY and CDR2 is SMNVEV (reference sequence). In DNA form, the CDR3 reads TGTGCCAGCAGCTCTGGGGGAGGGCCCGGGGAGCTGTTTTTT. As protein: CASSSGGGPGELFF.

V gene TRBV27 combines with J gene TRBJ2-6, with D unresolved. Germline CDR1 and CDR2: MNHEY and SMNVEV (reference sequence). V lost 3 bases to trimming and J lost 0 bases, with 12 bases between them. The CDR3 covers 17 residues. The CDR3 DNA reads as TGTGCCAGCAGTTTTCGGAGCCGAAACTCTGGGGCCAACGTCCTGACTTTC. This encodes CASSFRSRNSGANVLTF.

The chain couples TRBV28 to TRBJ1-1, with TRBD1 matching over 12 bases. V lost 6 bases to trimming and J lost 1 base; unmatched junction nucleotides: 3. The CDR3 extends over 15 amino acids. Germline CDR1 and CDR2: MDHEN and SYDVKM. The CDR3 loop reads CASRGQGAQNTEAFF. DNA of the CDR3: TGTGCCAGCAGGGGACAGGGGGCGCAGAACACTGAAGCTTTCTTT.

With regard to this clone: In the same sample, other DNA sequences code for this CDR3. The chain has TRBV19 and TRBJ2-7; D gene ambiguous. From germline, CDR1 is LNHDA and CDR2 SQIVND (reference sequence). CDR3 size: 13 residues. The V and J ends lost 3 bases and 0 bases respectively, with 6 bases between them. CDR3 nucleotides: TGTGCCAGTAGTATCCCAGGCTCCTACGAGCAGTACTTC. It yields the protein CASSIPGSYEQYF. Drawing the rest from reference TRBV19 and TRBJ2-7, the complete variable domain is DGGITQSPKYLFRKEGQNVTLSCEQNLNHDAMYWYRQDPGQGLRLIYYSQIVNDFQKGDIAEGYSVSREKKESFPLTVTSAQKNPTAFYLCASSIPGSYEQYFGPGTRLTVT.

The gene calls are TRBV13 and TRBJ2-1; 8 bases map to TRBD2. The CDR3 is 17 residues long. CDR1 is PRHDT and CDR2 is FYEKMQ in the germline V gene (reference sequence). Trimming at V came to 6 bases and at J to 7 bases, leaving 17 bases not matched to a gene. In DNA form, the CDR3 reads TGTGCCAGCAGACCCTCTTTGCGGGAGGACCCTAGGAATGAGCAGTTCTTC. It is translated as CASRPSLREDPRNEQFF. Together with reference TRBV13 and TRBJ2-1, the CDR3 gives the full variable domain: AAGVIQSPRHLIKEKRETATLKCYPIPRHDTVYWYQQGPGQDPQFLISFYEKMQSDKGSIPDRFSAQQFSDYHSELNMSSLELGDSALYFCASRPSLREDPRNEQFFGPGTRLTVL.

The gene calls are TRBV2 and TRBJ2-3, with D possibly being TRBD1 (5 bases). The germline CDR1 and CDR2 sequences are SNHLY and FYNNEI. The CDR3 extends over 16 amino acids. The V and J ends lost 7 bases and 3 bases respectively, with 20 bases between them. The CDR3 DNA is TGTGCCAGCACCACTGGACAACAACTTTTTACAGATACGCAGTATTTT. Encoded protein: CASTTGQQLFTDTQYF.

The chain recombines TRBV28 with TRBJ1-5, with D unclear. The CDR3 extends over 12 amino acids. V was pared by 5 bases and J by 11 bases, with 13 bases between. Germline CDR1 MDHEN, CDR2 SYDVKM. CDR3 sequence reads: CASSIELLSQHF. DNA for the CDR3: TGTGCCAGCAGTATTGAGTTGCTTTCCCAGCATTTT.

This chain joins TRBV29-1 and TRBJ2-1, with 11 bases aligning to TRBD1. Per germline, CDR1 SQVTM and CDR2 ANQGSEA. The CDR3 covers 14 residues. With 6 bases clipped from V and 9 bases from J, the junction kept 10 bases outside the gene matches. The DNA of the CDR3 is TGCAGCGTAGATCCCGGGACAGGGGGGAGTGAGCAGTTCTTC. Translation gives CSVDPGTGGSEQFF.

The chain uses TRBV7-2 and TRBJ2-7; D is unclear. This CDR3 contains 16 residues. Germline V gene sequence: CDR1 SGHTA, CDR2 FQGNSA. V gave up 2 bases and J gave up 1 base, with 15 bases separating them. The CDR3 coding sequence is TGTGCCAGCAGCTTACCGACATACCCAAGGTCCTACGAGCAGTACTTC. Amino acid sequence: CASSLPTYPRSYEQYF.

This chain links TRBV18 with TRBJ1-2, with 8 bases fitting TRBD1. The germline V gene encodes CDR1 KGHSH and CDR2 LQKENI. The CDR3 has 14 residues. The ends lost 6 bases at V and 6 bases at J; junction bases unmatched: 9. CDR3 loop: CASSDGAGGDGYTF. DNA for the CDR3: TGTGCCAGCTCGGATGGAGCAGGGGGCGATGGCTACACCTTC.

The chain employs TRBV5-1 and TRBJ1-1, with a possible D match to TRBD1 (5 bases). The germline CDR1 and CDR2 sequences are SGHRS and YFSETQ. V dropped 3 bases and J dropped 3 bases, with 12 bases sitting between them. The CDR3 has 14 residues. CDR3 bases: TGCGCCAGCAGCTCTGACTTAGGGGACACTGAAGCTTTCTTT. It codes for CASSSDLGDTEAFF.

The chain couples TRBV10-3 to TRBJ1-1; TRBD1 is a possible D gene (6 bases). V lost 3 bases, J lost 1 base, and 9 bases lay in between. The CDR3 is 14 amino acids. Germline V gives CDR1 ENHRY, CDR2 SYGVKD. DNA for the CDR3: TGTGCCATCAGTGAAGGGACACAGAACACTGAAGCTTTCTTT. Translated, it gives CAISEGTQNTEAFF.